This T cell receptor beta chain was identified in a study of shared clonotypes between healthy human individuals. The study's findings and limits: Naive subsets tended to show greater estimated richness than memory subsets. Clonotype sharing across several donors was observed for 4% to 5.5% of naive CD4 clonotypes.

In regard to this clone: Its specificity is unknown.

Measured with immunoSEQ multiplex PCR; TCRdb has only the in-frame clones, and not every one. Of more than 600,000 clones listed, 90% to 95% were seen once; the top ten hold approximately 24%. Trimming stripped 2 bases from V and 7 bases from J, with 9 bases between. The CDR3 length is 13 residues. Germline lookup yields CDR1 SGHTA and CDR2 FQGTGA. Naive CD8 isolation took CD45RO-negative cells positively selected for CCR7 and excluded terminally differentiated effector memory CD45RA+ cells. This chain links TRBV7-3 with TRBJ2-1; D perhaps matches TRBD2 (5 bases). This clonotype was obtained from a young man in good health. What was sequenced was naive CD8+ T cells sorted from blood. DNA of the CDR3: TGTGCCAGCAGCTTAGAGGGCAGGAATGAGCAGTTCTTC. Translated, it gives CASSLEGRNEQFF.